This T cell receptor (beta chain) emerged from a study of siplizumab effects on memory and regulatory T cells. Study findings and constraints: With siplizumab, Treg-derived clones averaged roughly 69% of mappable alloreactive CD4+ clones, versus roughly 27% in controls. The study found naive T cells seemingly more diverse than memory cells and seemingly major alloresponse contributors.

With regard to this clone: The antigen is not known. The junction departs from germline at one end; a sequencing error may be responsible.

Profiled with immunoSEQ multiplex PCR; TCRdb holds only in-frame clones, not every one. The repertoire holds about 100,000 clones, with 75% to 95% as singletons. This TCR was recovered from a human donor in good health. Input material: CD4+ T cells sorted from blood.

The CDR3 DNA is TGTGCCAGCACCTTGGGCGATACGCAGTATTTT. This gives the protein CASTLGDTQYF. The chain links TRBV5-6 to TRBJ2-3; D is undetermined. Germline CDR1 and CDR2: SGHDT and YYEEEE. The CDR3 is 11 residues long.